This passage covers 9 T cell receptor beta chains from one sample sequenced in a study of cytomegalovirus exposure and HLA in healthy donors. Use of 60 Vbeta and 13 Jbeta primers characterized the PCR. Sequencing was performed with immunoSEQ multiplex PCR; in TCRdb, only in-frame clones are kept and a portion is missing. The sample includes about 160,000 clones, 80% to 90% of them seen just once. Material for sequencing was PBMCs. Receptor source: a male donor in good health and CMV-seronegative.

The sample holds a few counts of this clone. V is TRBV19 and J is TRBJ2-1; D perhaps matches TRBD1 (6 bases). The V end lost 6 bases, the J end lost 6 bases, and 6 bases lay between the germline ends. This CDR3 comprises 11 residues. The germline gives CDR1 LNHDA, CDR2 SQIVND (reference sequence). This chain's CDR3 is CASSRGNEQFF. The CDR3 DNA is TGTGCCAGTAGCAGGGGCAATGAGCAGTTCTTC.

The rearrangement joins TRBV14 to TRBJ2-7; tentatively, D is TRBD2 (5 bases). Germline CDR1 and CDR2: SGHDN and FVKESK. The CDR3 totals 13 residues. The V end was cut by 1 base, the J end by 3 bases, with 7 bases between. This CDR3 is CASSQVRGYEQYF. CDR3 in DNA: TGTGCCAGCAGCCAAGTCCGGGGCTACGAGCAGTACTTC.

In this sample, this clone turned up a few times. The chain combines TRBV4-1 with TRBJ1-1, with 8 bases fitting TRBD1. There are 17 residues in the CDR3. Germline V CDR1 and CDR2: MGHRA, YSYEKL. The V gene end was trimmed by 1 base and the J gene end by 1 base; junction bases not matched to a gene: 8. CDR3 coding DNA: TGCGCCAGCAGCCAAGTTGAGACAGGGGTTTCGAACACTGAAGCTTTCTTT. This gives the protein CASSQVETGVSNTEAFF.

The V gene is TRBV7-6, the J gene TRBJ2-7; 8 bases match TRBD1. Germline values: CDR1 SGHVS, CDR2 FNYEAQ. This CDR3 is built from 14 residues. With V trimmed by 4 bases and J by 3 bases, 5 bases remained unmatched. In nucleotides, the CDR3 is TGTGCCAGCAGCTCAATCGGACAGGGCTACGAGCAGTACTTC. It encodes CASSSIGQGYEQYF.

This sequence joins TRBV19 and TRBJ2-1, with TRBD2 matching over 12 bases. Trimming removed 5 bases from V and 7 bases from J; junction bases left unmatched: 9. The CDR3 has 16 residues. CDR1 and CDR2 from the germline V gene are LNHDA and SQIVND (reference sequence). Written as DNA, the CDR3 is TGTGCCAGTAGTCCCGATCGGACTAGCGGGACTAATGAGCAGTTCTTC. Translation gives CASSPDRTSGTNEQFF.

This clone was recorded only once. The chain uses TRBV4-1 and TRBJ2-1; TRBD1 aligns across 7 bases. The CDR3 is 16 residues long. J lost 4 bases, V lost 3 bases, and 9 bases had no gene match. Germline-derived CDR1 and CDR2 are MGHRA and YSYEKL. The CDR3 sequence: CASSHPGQVPYNEQFF. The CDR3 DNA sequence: TGCGCCAGCAGCCACCCCGGACAGGTCCCATACAATGAGCAGTTCTTC.

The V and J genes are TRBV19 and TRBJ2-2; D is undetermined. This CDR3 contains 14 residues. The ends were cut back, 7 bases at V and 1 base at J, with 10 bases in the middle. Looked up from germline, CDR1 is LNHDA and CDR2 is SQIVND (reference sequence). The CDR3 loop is CASTSTKNTGELFF. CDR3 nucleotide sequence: TGTGCCAGTACTTCCACAAAGAACACCGGGGAGCTGTTTTTT.

The CDR3 sequence: CASSEATGLAGGPQQFF. CDR3 sequence (DNA): TGTGCCAGCAGTGAAGCGACAGGACTAGCGGGGGGCCCCCAGCAGTTCTTC. The chain employs TRBV6-1 and TRBJ2-1; 14 nucleotides align to TRBD2. V lost 0 bases and J lost 11; bases outside the gene matches: 9. This CDR3 comprises 17 residues. Germline CDR1 reads MNHNS; CDR2 reads SASEGT.

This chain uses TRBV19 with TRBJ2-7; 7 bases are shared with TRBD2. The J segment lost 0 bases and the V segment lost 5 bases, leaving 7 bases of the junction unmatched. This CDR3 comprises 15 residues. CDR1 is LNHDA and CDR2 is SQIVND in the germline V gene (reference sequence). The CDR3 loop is CASSSLAGVSYEQYF. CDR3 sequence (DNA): TGTGCCAGTAGTTCTTTAGCGGGCGTCTCCTACGAGCAGTACTTC.